A selection of T cell receptor beta chains follows, all from one sample in a study of blood T cell repertoires in COVID-19. The protocol was immunoSEQ multiplex PCR, while the TCRdb copy is restricted to in-frame clones and leaves out a portion. The sample holds over 200,000 clones, around 90% seen once. The sequenced sample was PBMCs or T cells enriched from blood (not recorded which). All receptors come from a woman under 40 who had been exposed to COVID-19. Both conserved end residues are part of each CDR3. D genes are given only for firm matches.

len: 15; v_gene: TRBV11-2; j_gene: TRBJ2-5; d_gene: .; CDR3aa: CASSRDFAGEETQYF; CDR3nt: TGTGCCAGCAGCCGGGACTTTGCCGGTGAAGAGACCCAGTACTTC
len: 16; v_gene: TRBV4-2; j_gene: TRBJ1-1; d_gene: TRBD1; CDR3aa: CASSQEDRVMNTEAFF; CDR3nt: TGTGCCAGCAGCCAAGAGGACAGGGTTATGAACACTGAAGCTTTCTTT
len: 12; v_gene: TRBV12-3/TRBV12-4; j_gene: TRBJ2-2; d_gene: .; CDR3aa: CASSLQIGELFF; CDR3nt: TGTGCCAGCAGTTTACAGATTGGGGAGCTGTTTTTT
len: 11; v_gene: TRBV6-5; j_gene: TRBJ2-7; d_gene: TRBD2; CDR3aa: CATMRGGEQYF; CDR3nt: TGTGCCACAATGCGGGGGGGGGAGCAGTACTTC
len: 16; v_gene: TRBV28; j_gene: TRBJ2-2; d_gene: TRBD2; CDR3aa: CASSPRLAGLTGELFF; CDR3nt: TGTGCCAGCAGTCCCAGACTAGCGGGTTTGACCGGGGAGCTGTTTTTT
len: 11; v_gene: TRBV30; j_gene: TRBJ1-1; d_gene: .; CDR3aa: CAWGRNTEAFF; CDR3nt: TGTGCCTGGGGGAGAAACACTGAAGCTTTCTTT
len: 17; v_gene: TRBV4-2; j_gene: TRBJ2-5; d_gene: TRBD2; CDR3aa: CASSQDGLAGGEETQYF; CDR3nt: TGTGCCAGCAGCCAAGATGGACTAGCGGGAGGAGAAGAGACCCAGTACTTC
len: 15; v_gene: TRBV5-6; j_gene: TRBJ2-1; d_gene: .; CDR3aa: CASSLGNYSYNEQFF; CDR3nt: TGTGCCAGCAGCCTCGGGAATTACTCCTACAATGAGCAGTTCTTC
len: 17; v_gene: TRBV7-8; j_gene: TRBJ2-3; d_gene: TRBD2; CDR3aa: CASSFPVAGGPTDTQYF; CDR3nt: TGTGCCAGCAGCTTCCCAGTAGCGGGAGGGCCCACAGATACGCAGTATTTT
len: 13; v_gene: TRBV23-1; j_gene: TRBJ2-5; d_gene: TRBD1; CDR3aa: CASSRDRGETQYF; CDR3nt: TGCGCCAGCAGTCGGGACAGGGGAGAGACCCAGTACTTC
len: 16; v_gene: TRBV10-3; j_gene: TRBJ1-1; d_gene: TRBD1; CDR3aa: CAISPPLTGTNTEAFF; CDR3nt: TGTGCCATCAGTCCTCCGTTGACAGGGACGAACACTGAAGCTTTCTTT